The TCR beta chain under discussion was sequenced for a study of shared clonotypes between healthy human individuals. TCRdb's copy holds only in-frame clones and misses some; the assay was immunoSEQ multiplex PCR. Here the sample spans around 1.9 million clones, around 93% being singletons. The study's findings and limits: Non-shared clonotypes had lower generation probabilities than clonotypes shared by all four sorted-subset donors.

Naivety among CD8 cells was defined by CD45RO negativity and positive CCR7 selection, thereby excluding terminally differentiated effector memory CD45RA+ cells. Adult Caucasians living in Nashville, Tennessee made up all of the donors. This CDR3 contains 14 residues. Looked up from germline, CDR1 is MDHEN and CDR2 is SYDVKM. V lost 3 bases, J lost 7 bases, and 7 bases stayed unmatched. Concerning this clone: The antigen is unknown.

What was sequenced was naive CD8+ T cells from PBMCs. This receptor was obtained from a man in his late teens or twenties in good health. Some clones in this sample may be carry-over from other donors' samples. This chain joins TRBV28 and TRBJ1-2, with 8 nucleotides matching TRBD1. The CDR3 sequence: CASSFSQGAGGYTF. CDR3 in DNA: TGTGCCAGCAGTTTCTCGCAGGGGGCTGGTGGCTACACCTTC.